Below, 32 T cell receptor beta chains from the same sample are listed, as sequenced in a study of shared clonotypes between healthy human individuals. Generated by immunoSEQ multiplex PCR, the TCRdb table keeps only in-frame clones and is missing some. The table shows 1,500,000 or so clones, with approximately 97% occurring only once. The sequenced sample was naive CD4+ T cells sorted from blood. Documented subset: CD45RA+ positively selected. Receptors originate from a man aged 25 to 40 in good health.

This clone was observed once. The CDR3 reads CASSLGRGPYEQYF. The CDR3 region has the DNA TGTGCCAGCAGCTTAGGAAGGGGTCCGTACGAGCAGTACTTC. V and J are TRBV11-3 and TRBJ2-7; possible D gene TRBD1, 5 bases. Per germline, CDR1 SGHNT and CDR2 YENEEA. The CDR3 is 14 residues long. V gave up 1 base and J gave up 4 bases, with 11 bases separating them.

This rearrangement joins TRBV7-6 to TRBJ2-2, with D unresolved. Germline V gives CDR1 SGHVS, CDR2 FNYEAQ. The CDR3 is made up of 12 amino acids. Trimming pared 5 bases from V and 7 bases from J, leaving 8 bases between. The CDR3 nucleotides are TGTGCCAGCAGCAACAGCCTCGGGGAGCTGTTTTTT. Protein product: CASSNSLGELFF.

This sequence joins TRBV19 and TRBJ1-1; no reliable D call. V was trimmed by 7 bases and J by 0 bases, leaving 18 bases between them. The germline V gene has CDR1 LNHDA and CDR2 SQIVND (reference sequence). The CDR3 spans 16 residues. CDR3 loop: CASTSSKGAVNTEAFF. The CDR3 nucleotides read TGTGCCAGTACATCCTCCAAGGGTGCGGTGAACACTGAAGCTTTCTTT. The full variable domain, its missing parts supplied by reference TRBV19 and TRBJ1-1, is DGGITQSPKYLFRKEGQNVTLSCEQNLNHDAMYWYRQDPGQGLRLIYYSQIVNDFQKGDIAEGYSVSREKKESFPLTVTSAQKNPTAFYLCASTSSKGAVNTEAFFGQGTRLTVV.

This chain links TRBV7-2 with TRBJ2-7; 9 positions agree with TRBD1. Trimming at V came to 5 bases and at J to 5 bases, leaving 10 bases not matched to a gene. The CDR3 runs to 15 residues. Germline assignment: CDR1 SGHTA and CDR2 FQGNSA. In nucleotides, the CDR3 is TGTGCCAGCAGCAGAACTCCGGGACAGGGAAACGAGCAGTACTTC. This codes for CASSRTPGQGNEQYF. The entire variable domain, with the rest obtained from reference TRBV7-2 and TRBJ2-7, is as follows: GAGVSQSPSNKVTEKGKDVELRCDPISGHTALYWYRQSLGQGLEFLIYFQGNSAPDKSGLPSDRFSAERTGGSVSTLTIQRTQQEDSAVYLCASSRTPGQGNEQYFGPGTRLTVT.

V gene TRBV5-1 combines with J gene TRBJ2-5; the D gene could be TRBD1 or TRBD2 (5 bases each). Germline CDR1 SGHRS, CDR2 YFSETQ. V lost 1 base to trimming and J lost 0 bases, with 7 bases between them. The CDR3 sequence is 14 residues long. CDR3 sequence (DNA): TGCGCCAGCAGCTTGCAGGGACACCAAGAGACCCAGTACTTC. This encodes CASSLQGHQETQYF.

Points on this clone: This specimen includes other DNA sequences encoding the same CDR3. The V call is TRBV2, the J call TRBJ2-3, with a possible D match to TRBD2 (5 bases). Germline V gene sequence: CDR1 SNHLY, CDR2 FYNNEI. Deletions cut 4 bases from V and 2 bases from J, with 10 bases between. The CDR3 has 14 residues. The CDR3 loop is CASSGEIFTDTQYF. The DNA of the CDR3 is TGTGCCAGCAGTGGGGAGATATTCACAGATACGCAGTATTTT.

This clone was seen just once. The chain recombines TRBV5-1 with TRBJ2-1; 10 bases fit TRBD2. J gave up 4 bases and V 4 bases, and 14 bases lay outside the gene matches. The germline CDR1 and CDR2 sequences are SGHRS and YFSETQ. The CDR3 consists of 18 residues. The CDR3 bases are TGCGCCAGCAGCGGATCTAGCGGGAGTGTTTTGGGATACAATGAGCAGTTCTTC. Translated: CASSGSSGSVLGYNEQFF. The full variable domain, completed using reference TRBV5-1 and TRBJ2-1, is KAGVTQTPRYLIKTRGQQVTLSCSPISGHRSVSWYQQTPGQGLQFLFEYFSETQRNKGNFPGRFSGRQFSNSRSEMNVSTLELGDSALYLCASSGSSGSVLGYNEQFFGPGTRLTVL.

The chain joins TRBV14 to TRBJ2-1, with 7 bases aligning to TRBD2. This CDR3 has 16 residues. V dropped 2 bases and J dropped 5; count of bases not matched to a gene: 9. Looked up from germline, CDR1 is SGHDN and CDR2 is FVKESK. CDR3 sequence: CASSQFGLGSHNEQFF. The CDR3 nucleotides are TGTGCCAGCAGCCAATTCGGACTAGGTTCTCACAATGAGCAGTTCTTC. Full variable domain (remainder filled in from reference TRBV14 and TRBJ2-1): EAGVTQFPSHSVIEKGQTVTLRCDPISGHDNLYWYRRVMGKEIKFLLHFVKESKQDESGMPNNRFLAERTGGTYSTLKVQPAELEDSGVYFCASSQFGLGSHNEQFFGPGTRLTVL.

The rearrangement links TRBV9 to TRBJ2-7; D possibly corresponds to TRBD1 (6 bases). V lost 4 bases and J lost 0, with 17 bases in between. Germline loops: CDR1 SGDLS, CDR2 YYNGEE. This CDR3 has 16 amino acids. CDR3 loop: CASSLRGTFSSYEQYF. The CDR3 DNA is TGTGCCAGCAGCTTGAGGGGGACGTTCAGCTCCTACGAGCAGTACTTC.

Worth noting for this clone: The sample holds other DNA sequences that translate to the same CDR3. The rearrangement links TRBV2 to TRBJ2-7; no clear D. Germline V CDR1 and CDR2: SNHLY, FYNNEI. The CDR3 covers 11 residues. With 3 bases removed from V and 4 bases from J, the gap between germline ends came to 4 bases. CDR3 coding DNA: TGTGCCAGCAGTGATGTGTACGAGCAGTACTTC. Translated, it gives CASSDVYEQYF.

Concerning this clone: The identical CDR3 is also encoded by other nucleotide sequences in the sample. The chain uses TRBV4-2 and TRBJ2-1, with D possibly TRBD2 on 5 matching bases. In germline, CDR1 is LGHNA, CDR2 YNFKEQ. This CDR3 contains 16 residues. Trimming cost V 1 base and J 0 bases, with 10 bases left between them. CDR3 loop: CASSQVAGGSYNEQFF. In DNA form, the CDR3 reads TGTGCCAGCAGCCAAGTTGCCGGAGGCTCCTACAATGAGCAGTTCTTC.

The chain combines TRBV7-9 with TRBJ2-2; D might be TRBD2 (6 bases). Germline values: CDR1 SEHNR, CDR2 FQNEAQ (reference sequence). With 5 bases removed from V and 3 bases from J, the gap between germline ends came to 13 bases. The CDR3 length is 15 residues. The CDR3 DNA reads as TGTGCCAGCAGCACAACTAGCAATCACACCGGGGAGCTGTTTTTT. As protein: CASSTTSNHTGELFF.

The chain joins TRBV27 to TRBJ2-2; unclear D gene. The germline gives CDR1 MNHEY, CDR2 SMNVEV (reference sequence). Trimming stripped 6 bases from V and 7 bases from J, with 12 bases between. The CDR3 length is 13 residues. CDR3 DNA sequence: TGTGCCAGCAGCTCTAGAAGTGGCGGGGAGCTGTTTTTT. This translates into CASSSRSGGELFF.

The rearrangement joins TRBV18 to TRBJ2-2; the match to TRBD1 covers 9 bases. J lost 12 bases, V lost 3 bases, and 11 bases had no gene match. Germline V CDR1 and CDR2: KGHSH, LQKENI. The CDR3 is 15 amino acids. CDR3 region: CASSPDPGQGRKLFF. The CDR3 bases are TGTGCCAGCTCACCGGATCCGGGACAGGGCAGGAAGCTGTTTTTT. The entire variable domain, with the rest obtained from reference TRBV18 and TRBJ2-2, is as follows: NAGVMQNPRHLVRRRGQEARLRCSPMKGHSHVYWYRQLPEEGLKFMVYLQKENIIDESGMPKERFSAEFPKEGPSILRIQQVVRGDSAAYFCASSPDPGQGRKLFFGEGSRLTVL.

V is TRBV4-3 and J is TRBJ2-6; D gene ambiguous. The germline V gene has CDR1 LGHNA and CDR2 YSLEER. V lost 2 bases and J lost 4, with 12 bases in between. This CDR3 has 16 residues. CDR3: CASSQYRAAGANVLTF. Here the CDR3 DNA reads TGCGCCAGCAGCCAATACCGGGCAGCCGGGGCCAACGTCCTGACTTTC.

The rearrangement links TRBV18 to TRBJ2-3, with a tentative D call TRBD2 (5 bases). From germline, CDR1 is KGHSH and CDR2 LQKENI. The CDR3 is made up of 17 amino acids. Trimming pared 2 bases from V and 4 bases from J, leaving 19 bases between. This chain's CDR3 is CASSPLGLTLGPDTQYF. CDR3 coding DNA: TGTGCCAGCTCACCATTAGGACTCACACTGGGTCCAGATACGCAGTATTTT.

J is TRBJ1-5 and V is TRBV11-2, with a tentative D call TRBD1 (5 bases). Trimming shortened V by 4 bases and J by 1 base, and 11 bases separated the two germline ends. CDR3 length: 15 residues. Germline V gene lookup returns CDR1 SGHAT and CDR2 FQNNGV. The CDR3 region has the DNA TGTGCCAGCAGCTGGGGGGATTTGAGCAATCAGCCCCAGCATTTT. This gives the protein CASSWGDLSNQPQHF. Complete variable domain (other parts from reference TRBV11-2 and TRBJ1-5): EAGVAQSPRYKIIEKRQSVAFWCNPISGHATLYWYQQILGQGPKLLIQFQNNGVVDDSQLPKDRFSAERLKGVDSTLKIQPAKLEDSAVYLCASSWGDLSNQPQHFGDGTRLSIL.

With respect to this clone: The sample contains more than one DNA sequence encoding this CDR3. The gene calls are TRBV27 and TRBJ2-5; D possibly corresponds to TRBD1 (5 bases). Trimming removed 3 bases from V and 5 bases from J, with 10 bases in between. In germline, CDR1 is MNHEY, CDR2 SMNVEV (reference sequence). The CDR3 has 13 residues. In nucleotides, the CDR3 is TGTGCCAGCAGTTTGCAGGGTAGGGAGACCCAGTACTTC. Protein: CASSLQGRETQYF.

Here the CDR3 DNA reads TGTGCCAGCTGTCCTCCAGGGGTAGGGGCCAACGTCCTGACTTTC. The encoded protein is CASCPPGVGANVLTF. V gene TRBV28 combines with J gene TRBJ2-6; weak D call: TRBD1 (6 bases). Per the germline V gene, CDR1 is MDHEN and CDR2 is SYDVKM. The CDR3 spans 15 residues. Trimming cost V 8 bases and J 4 bases, with 15 bases left between them. Full variable domain (remainder filled in from reference TRBV28 and TRBJ2-6): DVKVTQSSRYLVKRTGEKVFLECVQDMDHENMFWYRQDPGLGLRLIYFSYDVKMKEKGDIPEGYSVSREKKERFSLILESASTNQTSMYLCASCPPGVGANVLTFGAGSRLTVL.

The table lists this clone with a count of one. This rearrangement joins TRBV14 to TRBJ2-1; 8 positions agree with TRBD2. Trimming removed 3 bases from V and 5 bases from J; junction bases left unmatched: 9. This CDR3 region has 16 residues. Germline-derived CDR1 and CDR2 are SGHDN and FVKESK. This chain's CDR3 is CASSHRRTSGNNEQFF. The CDR3 region has the DNA TGTGCCAGCAGCCATCGACGAACTAGCGGAAACAATGAGCAGTTCTTC.

This sequence joins TRBV7-9 and TRBJ2-2, with D possibly TRBD2 on 5 matching bases. Germline V CDR1 and CDR2: SEHNR, FQNEAQ (reference sequence). Trimming removed 5 bases at V and 0 bases at J, with 10 bases between. The CDR3 is 15 residues long. The CDR3 coding sequence is TGTGCCAGCAGCCACGGACTCCCGAACACCGGGGAGCTGTTTTTT. Translated, it gives CASSHGLPNTGELFF.

The rearrangement links TRBV5-1 to TRBJ1-2; 8 nucleotides line up with TRBD1. CDR3 length equals 14 residues. V was pared by 3 bases and J by 4 bases, with 5 bases of the junction left unmatched. CDR1 SGHRS and CDR2 YFSETQ come from the germline V gene. Here the CDR3 reads CASSSIGQGYGYTF. Here the CDR3 DNA reads TGCGCCAGCAGCTCGATTGGACAGGGCTATGGCTACACCTTC.

This chain connects TRBV11-3 to TRBJ2-5, with D perhaps TRBD1 or TRBD2 (5 bases each). The CDR3 consists of 17 residues. Trimming stripped 6 bases from V and 0 bases from J, with 20 bases between. The germline gives CDR1 SGHNT, CDR2 YENEEA. CDR3 protein: CASSRGVQTQYQETQYF. CDR3 in DNA: TGTGCCAGCAGTAGAGGGGTCCAGACACAGTACCAAGAGACCCAGTACTTC.

This clone has a single count. The chain links TRBV7-9 to TRBJ2-3; TRBD2 matches at 14 bases. This CDR3 spans 15 amino acids. Germline V lookup: CDR1 SEHNR, CDR2 FQNEAQ (reference sequence). The V and J ends lost 8 bases and 5 bases, in that order; junction bases with no gene match: 6. This CDR3 is CASGTTSGRGDTQYF. The DNA of the CDR3 is TGTGCCAGCGGAACGACTAGCGGGAGGGGAGATACGCAGTATTTT.

This clone was observed once. The J gene is TRBJ1-4, the V gene TRBV2; maybe TRBD1 (5 bases). The length of the CDR3 is 15 residues. Per the germline V gene, CDR1 is SNHLY and CDR2 is FYNNEI. The ends were cut back, 5 bases at V and 5 bases at J, with 15 bases in the middle. In DNA form, the CDR3 reads TGTGCCAGCAGTTACGGGAGGGGCGGGAATGAAAAACTGTTTTTT. It codes for CASSYGRGGNEKLFF.

In its sample, this clone was seen once. This sequence joins TRBV11-2 and TRBJ2-5; 11 bases fit TRBD2. This CDR3 region has 18 residues. J was trimmed by 2 bases and V by 1 base; bases with no gene match: 9. From germline, CDR1 is SGHAT and CDR2 FQNNGV. The CDR3 DNA follows: TGTGCCAGCAGCTTAGGCCTAGCGGGAGGCCCTGGACAAGAGACCCAGTACTTC. Residues: CASSLGLAGGPGQETQYF.

The genes are TRBV18 and TRBJ2-5; D is unresolved. This CDR3 contains 14 residues. Between the trimmed V and J ends, which lost 3 bases and 3 bases, there was a span of 11 bases. The germline gives CDR1 KGHSH, CDR2 LQKENI. The CDR3, as DNA: TGTGCCAGCTCACCGTTATACGGAAAAGAGACCCAGTACTTC. Translation: CASSPLYGKETQYF.

This sequence joins TRBV29-1 and TRBJ2-7, with D possibly being TRBD2 (6 bases). V lost 6 bases, J lost 5 bases, and 14 bases lay in between. CDR1 is SQVTM and CDR2 is ANQGSEA in the germline V gene. The CDR3 is 12 residues long. In DNA, the CDR3 is TGCAGCGTCGTAAGAGGCGGGGACGAGCAGTACTTC. It codes for CSVVRGGDEQYF.

V and J are TRBV5-1 and TRBJ2-7; tentatively, D is TRBD1 (5 bases). The V end was cut by 7 bases, the J end by 0 bases, with 11 bases between. Germline loops: CDR1 SGHRS, CDR2 YFSETQ. The CDR3 runs to 13 residues. CDR3 protein: CASDRDSSYEQYF. The CDR3, as DNA: TGCGCCAGCGACCGTGACAGCTCCTACGAGCAGTACTTC.

This chain joins TRBV5-4 and TRBJ2-7, with TRBD1 matching over 9 bases. The CDR3 totals 15 residues. Germline trimming cut 3 bases from V and 3 bases from J; bases unmatched to any gene: 7. Germline values: CDR1 SGHNT, CDR2 YYREEE (reference sequence). CDR3 in DNA: TGTGCCAGCAGCTCCAAGACGACAGGGGGCTACGAGCAGTACTTC. This gives the protein CASSSKTTGGYEQYF.

This sequence joins TRBV18 and TRBJ2-5; 8 nucleotides line up with TRBD2. The germline V gene has CDR1 KGHSH and CDR2 LQKENI. CDR3 size: 18 residues. Trimming took 6 bases from V and 2 from J; bases not matched to a gene: 17. The CDR3 region has the DNA TGTGCCAGCTCGTCGTACGGGAGGGCCCCATCATATCAAGAGACCCAGTACTTC. Translated, it gives CASSSYGRAPSYQETQYF.

The chain links TRBV4-3 to TRBJ2-4, with 10 positions matching TRBD2. V was pared by 0 bases and J by 0 bases, with 8 bases of the junction left unmatched. In germline, CDR1 is LGHNA, CDR2 YSLEER. The CDR3 is 19 amino acids. The CDR3 DNA reads as TGCGCCAGCAGCCAAGATCTGCTAGCGGGGGTACCAGCCAAAAACATTCAGTACTTC. Amino acid sequence: CASSQDLLAGVPAKNIQYF.